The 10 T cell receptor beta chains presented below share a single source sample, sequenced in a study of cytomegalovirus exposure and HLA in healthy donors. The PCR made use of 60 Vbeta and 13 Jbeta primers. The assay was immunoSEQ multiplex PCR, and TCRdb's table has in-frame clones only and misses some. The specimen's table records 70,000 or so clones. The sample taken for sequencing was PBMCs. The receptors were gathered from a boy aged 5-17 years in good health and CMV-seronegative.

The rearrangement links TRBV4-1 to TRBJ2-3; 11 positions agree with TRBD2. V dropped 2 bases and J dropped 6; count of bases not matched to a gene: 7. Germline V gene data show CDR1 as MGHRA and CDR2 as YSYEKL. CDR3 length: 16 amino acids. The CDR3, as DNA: TGCGCCAGCAGCCAACTTAGCGGGGGGGCATTCGATACGCAGTATTTT. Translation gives CASSQLSGGAFDTQYF.

This CDR3 reads CASSPWGSEETQYF. The CDR3 DNA reads as TGTGCCAGCTCACCATGGGGCAGCGAGGAGACCCAGTACTTC. This rearrangement joins TRBV18 to TRBJ2-5; possible D gene TRBD1, 5 bases. The CDR3 contains 14 residues. Germline lookup yields CDR1 KGHSH and CDR2 LQKENI. Trimming cost V 2 bases and J 5 bases, with 12 bases left between them.

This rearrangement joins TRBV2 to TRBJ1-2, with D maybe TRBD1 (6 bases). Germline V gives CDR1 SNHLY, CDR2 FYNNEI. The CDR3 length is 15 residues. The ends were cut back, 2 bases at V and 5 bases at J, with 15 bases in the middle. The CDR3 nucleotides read TGTGCCAGCAGTGAAAGGCAGGGAGGGGGTTATGGCTACACCTTC. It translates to CASSERQGGGYGYTF.

CDR3 DNA: TGTGCCAGCAGCTTGGCCGGACAGGGGGCAACTGAAGCTTTCTTT. This sequence encodes CASSLAGQGATEAFF. The chain carries TRBV5-4 and TRBJ1-1; TRBD1 aligns across 11 bases. This CDR3 spans 15 amino acids. V was clipped by 0 bases and J by 5 bases; unmatched bases: 3. Germline V gives CDR1 SGHNT, CDR2 YYREEE (reference sequence).

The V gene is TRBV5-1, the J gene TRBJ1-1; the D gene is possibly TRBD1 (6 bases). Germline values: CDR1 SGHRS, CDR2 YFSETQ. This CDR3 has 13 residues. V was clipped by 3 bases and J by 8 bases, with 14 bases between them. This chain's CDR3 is CASSSFGGREAFF. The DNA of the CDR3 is TGCGCCAGCAGCTCTTTCGGGGGGCGGGAAGCTTTCTTT.

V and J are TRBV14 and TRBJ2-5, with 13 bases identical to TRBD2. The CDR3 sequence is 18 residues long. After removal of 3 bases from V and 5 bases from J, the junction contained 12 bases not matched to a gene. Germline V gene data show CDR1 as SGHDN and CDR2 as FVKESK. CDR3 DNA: TGTGCCAGCAGCCATTCTAGGACTAGCGGGAGTTTTCTTGAGACCCAGTACTTC. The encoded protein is CASSHSRTSGSFLETQYF.

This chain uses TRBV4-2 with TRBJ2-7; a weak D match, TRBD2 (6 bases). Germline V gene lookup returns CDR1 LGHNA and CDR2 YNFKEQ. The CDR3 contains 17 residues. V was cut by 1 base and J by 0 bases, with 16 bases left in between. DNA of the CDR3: TGTGCCAGCAGCCAAGGTTATGCGGGAATTAGCTCCTACGAGCAGTACTTC. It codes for CASSQGYAGISSYEQYF.

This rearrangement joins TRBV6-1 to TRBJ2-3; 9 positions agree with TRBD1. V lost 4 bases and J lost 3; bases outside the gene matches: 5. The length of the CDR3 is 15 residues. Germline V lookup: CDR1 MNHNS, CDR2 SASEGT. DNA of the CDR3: TGTGCCAGCAGTGGGGGACAGGGTTTAACAGATACGCAGTATTTT. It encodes CASSGGQGLTDTQYF.

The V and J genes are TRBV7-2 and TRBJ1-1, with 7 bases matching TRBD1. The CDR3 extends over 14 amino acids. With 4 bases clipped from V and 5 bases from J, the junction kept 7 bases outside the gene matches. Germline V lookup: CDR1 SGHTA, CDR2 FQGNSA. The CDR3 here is CASSSITRGTEAFF. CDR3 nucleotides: TGTGCCAGCAGCTCGATTACCAGGGGGACTGAAGCTTTCTTT.

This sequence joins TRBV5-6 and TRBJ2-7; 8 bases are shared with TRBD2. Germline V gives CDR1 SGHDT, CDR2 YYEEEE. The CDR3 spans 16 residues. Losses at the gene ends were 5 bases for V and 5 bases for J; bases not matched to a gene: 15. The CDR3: CASSSPVGGRFDEQYF. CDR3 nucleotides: TGTGCCAGCAGTAGCCCCGTGGGCGGGAGGTTCGACGAGCAGTACTTC. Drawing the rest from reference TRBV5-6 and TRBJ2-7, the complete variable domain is DAGVTQSPTHLIKTRGQQVTLRCSPKSGHDTVSWYQQALGQGPQFIFQYYEEEERQRGNFPDRFSGHQFPNYSSELNVNALLLGDSALYLCASSSPVGGRFDEQYFGPGTRLTVT.